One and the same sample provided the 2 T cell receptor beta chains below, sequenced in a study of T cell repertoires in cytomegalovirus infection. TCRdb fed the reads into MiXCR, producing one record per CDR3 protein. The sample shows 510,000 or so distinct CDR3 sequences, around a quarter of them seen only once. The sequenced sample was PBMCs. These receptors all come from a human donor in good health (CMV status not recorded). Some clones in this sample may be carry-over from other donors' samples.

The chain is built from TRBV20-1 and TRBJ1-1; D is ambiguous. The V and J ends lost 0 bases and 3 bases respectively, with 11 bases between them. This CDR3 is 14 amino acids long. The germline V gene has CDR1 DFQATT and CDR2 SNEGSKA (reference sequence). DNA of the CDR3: TGCAGTGCTAGAGATCCTGGGCTGGACACTGAAGCTTTCTTT. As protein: CSARDPGLDTEAFF.

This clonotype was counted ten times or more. The CDR3 DNA is TGTGCCAGCGGCCCTGGGGGACAGAAAGAGACCCAGTACTTC. It specifies CASGPGGQKETQYF. V usage is TRBV7-2 and J usage is TRBJ2-5, with TRBD1 matching 7 bases. Looked up from germline, CDR1 is SGHTA and CDR2 is FQGNSA. This CDR3 contains 14 residues. The trim removed 8 bases at V and 3 bases at J, leaving 9 bases unmatched.